This T cell receptor (beta chain) comes out of a study of T and B cells in COVID-19 patients. Looking at the study overall: COVID-19 patients gave peripheral blood either during active infection or after recovery. Whole-study results and caveats: Active COVID-19 showed highly clonal TRB repertoires; recovery showed diversity and richness above healthy donors. CD4+, regulatory T cell, CD8+ and sorted SARS-CoV-2-responsive or tetramer+ T cells were not yet sequenced. Patients with COVID-19 reportedly showed strongly skewed T cell receptor beta variable and joining gene usage.

There are a few counts of this clonotype. Its antigen is unidentified. Blood genomic DNA input for TRB amplification was roughly 250-550 ng. Germline CDR1 is SGHRS and CDR2 is YFSETQ. V lost 4 bases to trimming and J lost 1 base, with 15 bases between them. This CDR3 contains 15 residues. Multiplex PCR with BIOMED2 TRB-A/B primer pools amplified TRB rearrangements. In TCRdb, the multiplex PCR reads were re-called with MiXCR into one record per CDR3 protein. This table holds 6,000 to 7,500 distinct CDR3 sequences, approximately 22% found once. The chain is built from TRBV5-1 and TRBJ2-7, with D tentatively TRBD1 or TRBD2 (6 bases each). Sequencing input: blood. This TCR was recovered from a human donor who had recovered from COVID-19. The CDR3: CASSAGGGYSYEQYF. CDR3 bases: TGCGCCAGCAGCGCCGGGGGCGGATATTCCTACGAGCAGTACTTC.